This TCR beta chain was sequenced for a study of type 1 regulatory T cells. TCRdb recomputed calls from the reads with MiXCR, one row per CDR3 protein. The sample consists of 80,000 to 100,000 distinct CDR3 sequences, roughly 31% of them appearing once. CDR1 is LGHDT, CDR2 YNNKEL, per germline (reference sequence). Trimming took off 3 bases at V and 3 bases at J, with 12 bases between the two ends. The CDR3 is 14 residues long. This chain connects TRBV3-1 to TRBJ2-7; possible D gene TRBD1, 5 bases. The material sequenced was CD4+ T cells, either the whole sample or a sorted fraction (not recorded which). The TCR sequence derives from a human donor in good health. The CDR3 protein is CASSHQGGLYEQYF. In DNA form, the CDR3 reads TGTGCCAGCAGCCACCAGGGCGGCCTCTACGAGCAGTACTTC.